The T cell receptor (beta chain) described here comes from a study of T cell responses to AZD1222 COVID-19 vaccine. Notes on the study in general: Spike-specific TCR breadth and depth were elevated following two AZD1222 doses. Variant regions that are unmutated are reportedly the target of nearly half of spike-specific TCRs. The number of AZD1222 recipients seropositive at baseline was only five or six.

Trimming took off 1 base at V and 5 bases at J, with 0 bases between the two ends. The germline CDR1 and CDR2 sequences are SEHNR and FQNEAQ (reference sequence). The CDR3 runs 11 residues. TCRdb's copy holds only in-frame clones and misses some; the assay was immunoSEQ multiplex PCR. The data hold 80,000 or so clones, with 82% observed a single time. Turning to this clone: What it binds is not known. This sample includes further DNA sequences coding for the same CDR3.

The sequence came from an adult in good health. The sample in question was peripheral blood, obtained on day 0 of AZD1222 vaccination. The gene calls are TRBV7-9 and TRBJ1-3; no reliable D call. CDR3 nucleotide sequence: TGTGCCAGCAGCTTAGGAAACACCATATATTTT. Its protein product is CASSLGNTIYF.